One and the same sample provided the 16 T cell receptor beta chains below, sequenced in a study of identical twins. Each CDR3 protein gets one entry after TCRdb re-called the 5' RACE reads with MiXCR. The sample holds hundreds of thousands of distinct CDR3 sequences, around 8.3% seen once. In addition, the sample was reused for a study of yellow fever vaccine responses in identical twins.

Sequenced input: PBMCs. Source of these receptors: a woman between 18 and 29 years old in good health.

The chain joins TRBV27 to TRBJ1-5; D is unclear. V shed 5 bases and J shed 0 bases, with 8 bases lying between them. Per the germline V gene, CDR1 is MNHEY and CDR2 is SMNVEV (reference sequence). The CDR3 consists of 14 residues. The CDR3 DNA is TGTGCCAGCAGTGGGGAGTTTAGCAATCAGCCCCAGCATTTT. Translating gives CASSGEFSNQPQHF.

V usage is TRBV20-1 and J usage is TRBJ1-1; 7 nucleotides line up with TRBD1. This CDR3 has 14 residues. Trimming took 4 bases from V and 0 from J; bases not matched to a gene: 5. The germline V gene has CDR1 DFQATT and CDR2 SNEGSKA (reference sequence). The CDR3 loop reads CSAKRQGLNTEAFF. CDR3 coding DNA: TGCAGTGCTAAAAGACAGGGACTGAACACTGAAGCTTTCTTT.

This clonotype was recorded at least ten times. This rearrangement joins TRBV29-1 to TRBJ2-7; D is uncertain. The germline gives CDR1 SQVTM, CDR2 ANQGSEA. V gave up 4 bases and J gave up 0 bases, with 7 bases separating them. CDR3 size: 12 residues. CDR3 sequence: CSVGVSSYEQYF. The DNA for the CDR3 is TGCAGCGTTGGTGTTAGCTCCTACGAGCAGTACTTC.

This clonotype showed up many times. V usage is TRBV7-9 and J usage is TRBJ2-5; 11 bases are shared with TRBD2. This CDR3 has 16 amino acids. Per the germline V gene, CDR1 is SEHNR and CDR2 is FQNEAQ (reference sequence). Trimming cost V 5 bases and J 2 bases; bases outside gene matches: 7. CDR3 amino acids: CASSRSTSGVQETQYF. CDR3 nucleotide sequence: TGTGCCAGCAGCCGATCGACTAGCGGGGTTCAAGAGACCCAGTACTTC.

This clonotype was seen a handful of times. V gene TRBV28 combines with J gene TRBJ1-5, with 7 positions matching TRBD1. The CDR3 length is 15 residues. CDR1 and CDR2 from the germline V gene are MDHEN and SYDVKM. Losses at the gene ends were 7 bases for V and 3 bases for J; bases not matched to a gene: 9. In DNA form, the CDR3 reads TGTGCCAGCACTAGGACAGGAACCACCAATCAGCCCCAGCATTTT. Protein product: CASTRTGTTNQPQHF.

The sample holds many counts of this clonotype. J is TRBJ2-5 and V is TRBV9; maybe TRBD2 (6 bases). Germline CDR1 SGDLS, CDR2 YYNGEE. The CDR3 consists of 15 residues. Deletions cut 1 base from V and 0 bases from J, with 10 bases between. The CDR3 DNA reads as TGTGCCAGCAGCGTAACAGGAGGGTACCAAGAGACCCAGTACTTC. Translation: CASSVTGGYQETQYF.

This clonotype was found many times. The chain couples TRBV7-9 to TRBJ2-1, with a possible D match to TRBD1 (5 bases). The CDR3 consists of 17 residues. Per germline, CDR1 SEHNR and CDR2 FQNEAQ (reference sequence). V was cut by 7 bases and J by 9 bases, with 28 bases left in between. CDR3 loop: CASTKPLGQGFDGEQFF. CDR3 coding DNA: TGTGCCAGCACGAAACCGCTCGGGCAGGGATTTGATGGTGAGCAGTTCTTC.

The sample holds many counts of this clonotype. CDR3: CASSLSGQNTGELFF. The CDR3 DNA sequence: TGCGCCAGCAGCCTAAGCGGGCAGAACACCGGGGAGCTGTTTTTT. The chain joins TRBV5-1 to TRBJ2-2; tentatively, D is TRBD2 (6 bases). With 4 bases removed from V and 1 base from J, the gap between germline ends came to 11 bases. The germline V gene has CDR1 SGHRS and CDR2 YFSETQ. The CDR3 totals 15 residues. The entire variable domain, with the rest obtained from reference TRBV5-1 and TRBJ2-2, is as follows: KAGVTQTPRYLIKTRGQQVTLSCSPISGHRSVSWYQQTPGQGLQFLFEYFSETQRNKGNFPGRFSGRQFSNSRSEMNVSTLELGDSALYLCASSLSGQNTGELFFGEGSRLTVL.

This clonotype occurred a few times. This chain joins TRBV20-1 and TRBJ2-5, with 9 bases identical to TRBD2. The CDR3 runs to 15 residues. The V segment lost 8 bases and the J segment 0 bases; nucleotides outside the gene matches: 10. From germline, CDR1 is DFQATT and CDR2 SNEGSKA (reference sequence). The CDR3 sequence is CSTDTSGRYQETQYF. The CDR3, as DNA: TGCAGTACAGACACTAGCGGGCGGTACCAAGAGACCCAGTACTTC.

This clonotype was recorded a few times. The chain has TRBV13 and TRBJ2-3, with D possibly matching TRBD1 (5 bases). With 0 bases removed from V and 6 bases from J, the gap between germline ends came to 16 bases. The germline gives CDR1 PRHDT, CDR2 FYEKMQ (reference sequence). CDR3 length equals 16 residues. Here the CDR3 DNA reads TGTGCCAGCAGCTTAGGGGACAACGTGCTTTCGGATACGCAGTATTTT. Its translation: CASSLGDNVLSDTQYF. Supplemented by reference TRBV13 and TRBJ2-3, the full variable domain reads AAGVIQSPRHLIKEKRETATLKCYPIPRHDTVYWYQQGPGQDPQFLISFYEKMQSDKGSIPDRFSAQQFSDYHSELNMSSLELGDSALYFCASSLGDNVLSDTQYFGPGTRLTVL.

A few counts support this clonotype. The V gene is TRBV20-1, the J gene TRBJ2-1; 8 positions match TRBD2. V was clipped by 2 bases and J by 8 bases; unmatched bases: 17. The germline gives CDR1 DFQATT, CDR2 SNEGSKA (reference sequence). This CDR3 comprises 17 residues. The CDR3 reads CSARSRFGTSGVDEQFF. The CDR3 nucleotides are TGCAGTGCTAGATCCCGCTTTGGGACTAGTGGGGTAGATGAGCAGTTCTTC.

The chain recombines TRBV18 with TRBJ2-2; tentative D call: TRBD1 (5 bases). Germline CDR1 KGHSH, CDR2 LQKENI. Trimming removed 3 bases at V and 3 bases at J, with 11 bases between. The CDR3 has 15 residues. The DNA for the CDR3 is TGTGCCAGCTCACCGGCCCAGGGCGACACCGGGGAGCTGTTTTTT. This sequence encodes CASSPAQGDTGELFF.

In its sample, this clonotype was seen a few times. This chain connects TRBV27 to TRBJ2-5; TRBD1 or TRBD2 may be the D gene (7 bases each). The CDR3 sequence is 16 residues long. V was clipped by 7 bases and J by 5 bases, with 23 bases between them. Germline CDR1 MNHEY, CDR2 SMNVEV (reference sequence). DNA of the CDR3: TGTGCCAGCACTATCCCGGGGAGGGGGCATCTGGAGACCCAGTACTTC. This codes for CASTIPGRGHLETQYF.

This clonotype was recorded at least ten times. The CDR3 region is CSALLSTSGRRNEQFF. The CDR3 coding sequence is TGCAGTGCTCTCCTCTCAACTAGCGGGAGGAGGAATGAGCAGTTCTTC. This chain links TRBV20-1 with TRBJ2-1, with 12 bases matching TRBD2. This CDR3 contains 16 residues. Germline trimming cut 5 bases from V and 7 bases from J; bases unmatched to any gene: 12. In germline, CDR1 is DFQATT, CDR2 SNEGSKA (reference sequence).

This clonotype was seen more than once but under ten times. V usage is TRBV4-1 and J usage is TRBJ1-5; D gene uncertain. CDR3 length: 13 residues. V dropped 3 bases and J dropped 4 bases, with 7 bases sitting between them. The germline V gene encodes CDR1 MGHRA and CDR2 YSYEKL. The CDR3 sequence is CASSHPGNQPQHF. DNA for the CDR3: TGCGCCAGCAGCCATCCGGGGAATCAGCCCCAGCATTTT.

This clonotype was seen a handful of times. The J gene is TRBJ2-7, the V gene TRBV11-2; 10 bases align to TRBD1. The trim removed 3 bases at V and 6 bases at J, leaving 5 bases unmatched. This CDR3 is 14 amino acids long. Looked up from germline, CDR1 is SGHAT and CDR2 is FQNNGV. This CDR3 reads CASSLGQGLREQYF. The CDR3 nucleotides are TGTGCCAGCAGCTTGGGACAGGGGTTACGCGAGCAGTACTTC.